The present TCR beta chain was sequenced within a study of blood T cell repertoires in COVID-19. The overall study: Samples came from the United States, Italy and Spain, spanning acute and convalescent COVID-19. Sources were T cells, B-cell-depleted T cells, or PBMCs; the material itself was cDNA or gDNA.

Some clones are missing from TCRdb's copy, which holds only in-frame ones; the method was immunoSEQ multiplex PCR. The sample has 65,000 or so clones, more than 75% seen once; the top ten hold around 1.3%. V lost 7 bases to trimming and J lost 2 bases, with 11 bases between them. The CDR3 sequence is 14 residues long. The germline gives CDR1 LNHDA, CDR2 SQIVND (reference sequence). Input material: peripheral blood. This sequence originates from a man in his sixties with acute or convalescent COVID-19. The chain couples TRBV19 to TRBJ2-2; the D gene is possibly TRBD1 (6 bases). This CDR3 is CASTGGLNTGELFF. The CDR3 nucleotides are TGTGCCAGTACTGGGGGCCTTAACACCGGGGAGCTGTTTTTT.